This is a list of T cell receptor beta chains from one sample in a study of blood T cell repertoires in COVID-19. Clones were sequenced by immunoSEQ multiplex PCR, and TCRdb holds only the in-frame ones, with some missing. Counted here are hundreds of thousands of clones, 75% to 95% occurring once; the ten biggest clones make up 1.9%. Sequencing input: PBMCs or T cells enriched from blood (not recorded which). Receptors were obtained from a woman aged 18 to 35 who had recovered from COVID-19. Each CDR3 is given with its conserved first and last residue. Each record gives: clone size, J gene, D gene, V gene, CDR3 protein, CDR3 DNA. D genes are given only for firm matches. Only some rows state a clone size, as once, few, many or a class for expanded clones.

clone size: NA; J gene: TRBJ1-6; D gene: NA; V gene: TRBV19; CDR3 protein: CASSRAGVSPLHF; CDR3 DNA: TGTGCCAGTAGTCGTGCGGGGGTTTCACCCCTCCACTTT
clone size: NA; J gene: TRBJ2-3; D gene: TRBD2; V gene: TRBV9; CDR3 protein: CASSALAGGRKDTQYF; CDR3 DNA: TGTGCCAGCAGCGCACTAGCGGGGGGGCGGAAGGATACGCAGTATTTT
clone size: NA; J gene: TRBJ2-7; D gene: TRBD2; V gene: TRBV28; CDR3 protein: CASIESGRDTKQYF; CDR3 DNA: TGTGCCAGCATAGAAAGCGGGAGAGATACGAAGCAGTACTTC
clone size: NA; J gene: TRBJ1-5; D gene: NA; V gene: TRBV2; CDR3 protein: CASKGRAYNSNQPQHF; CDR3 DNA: TGTGCCAGCAAAGGGCGGGCATACAATAGCAATCAGCCCCAGCATTTT
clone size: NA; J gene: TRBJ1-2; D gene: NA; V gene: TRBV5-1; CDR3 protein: CASSPLATILNGYTF; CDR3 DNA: TGCGCCAGCAGCCCGCTTGCCACAATTCTGAATGGCTACACCTTC
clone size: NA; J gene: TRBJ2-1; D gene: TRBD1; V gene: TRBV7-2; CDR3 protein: CASSSTFLTGDASYNEQFF; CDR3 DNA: TGTGCCAGCAGCTCGACTTTCCTGACAGGGGACGCTTCCTACAATGAGCAGTTCTTC
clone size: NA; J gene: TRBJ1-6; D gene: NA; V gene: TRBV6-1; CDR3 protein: CASSEAPRRGNSPLHF; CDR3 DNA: TGTGCCAGCAGTGAAGCGCCTAGGCGGGGTAATTCACCCCTCCACTTT
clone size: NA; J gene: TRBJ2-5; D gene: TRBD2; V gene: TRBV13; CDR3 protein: CASSPGLGGSETQYF; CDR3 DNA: TGTGCCAGCAGCCCGGGACTAGGGGGTTCGGAGACCCAGTACTTC
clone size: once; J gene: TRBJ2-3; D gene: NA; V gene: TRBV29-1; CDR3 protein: CSAGGRATDTQYF; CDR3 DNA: TGCAGCGCCGGAGGCCGAGCCACAGATACGCAGTATTTT
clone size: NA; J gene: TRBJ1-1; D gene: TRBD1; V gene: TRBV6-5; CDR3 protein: CATKWDRGSNTEAFF; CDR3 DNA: TGTGCCACAAAATGGGACAGGGGGTCGAACACTGAAGCTTTCTTT
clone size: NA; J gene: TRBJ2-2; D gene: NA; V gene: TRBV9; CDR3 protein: CASSVSSFQNTGELFF; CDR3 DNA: TGTGCCAGCAGCGTCTCTAGCTTCCAGAACACCGGGGAGCTGTTTTTT
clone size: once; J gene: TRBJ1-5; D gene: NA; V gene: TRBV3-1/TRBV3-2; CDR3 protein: CASSPTGISNQPQHF; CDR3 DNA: TGTGCCAGCAGCCCGACAGGAATTAGCAATCAGCCCCAGCATTTT
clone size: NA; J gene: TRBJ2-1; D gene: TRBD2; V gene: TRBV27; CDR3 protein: CASSWGLAGLSGEQFF; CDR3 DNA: TGTGCCAGCAGTTGGGGACTAGCGGGTTTATCAGGTGAGCAGTTCTTC
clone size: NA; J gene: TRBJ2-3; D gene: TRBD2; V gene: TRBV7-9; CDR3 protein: CASSLGREGPADTQYF; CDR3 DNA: TGTGCCAGCAGCTTAGGGCGGGAGGGCCCCGCAGATACGCAGTATTTT
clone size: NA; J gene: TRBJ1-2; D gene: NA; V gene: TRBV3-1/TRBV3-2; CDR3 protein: CASSQALGGYTF; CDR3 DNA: TGTGCCAGCAGCCAAGCTCTCGGTGGCTACACCTTC
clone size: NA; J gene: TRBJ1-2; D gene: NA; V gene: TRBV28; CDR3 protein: CASSFQGYGYTF; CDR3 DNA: TGTGCCAGCAGTTTCCAGGGGTATGGCTACACCTTC
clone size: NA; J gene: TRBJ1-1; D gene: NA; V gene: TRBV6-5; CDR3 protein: CASSPGVRTEAFF; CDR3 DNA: TGTGCCAGCAGTCCAGGCGTTAGAACTGAAGCTTTCTTT
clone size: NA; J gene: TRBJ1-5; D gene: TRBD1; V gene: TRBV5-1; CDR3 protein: CASSPGGQGIHQPQHF; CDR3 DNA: TGCGCCAGCAGCCCGGGGGGACAGGGGATCCATCAGCCCCAGCATTTT
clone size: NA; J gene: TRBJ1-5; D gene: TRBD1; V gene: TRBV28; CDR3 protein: CASSLRTGVAQPQHF; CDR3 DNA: TGTGCCAGCAGTTTACGCACAGGGGTTGCTCAGCCCCAGCATTTT
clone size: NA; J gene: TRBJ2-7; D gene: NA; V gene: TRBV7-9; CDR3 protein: CASSWRGGGTYEQYF; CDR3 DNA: TGTGCCAGCAGCTGGCGAGGTGGAGGGACCTACGAGCAGTACTTC
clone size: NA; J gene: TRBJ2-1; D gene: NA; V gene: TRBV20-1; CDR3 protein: CSAMSPRQFF; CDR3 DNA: TGCAGTGCTATGTCCCCCAGGCAGTTCTTC
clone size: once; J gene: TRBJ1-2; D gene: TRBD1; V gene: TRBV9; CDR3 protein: CASTPGQARTNYGYTF; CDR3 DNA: TGTGCCAGCACGCCAGGACAGGCTAGAACTAACTATGGCTACACCTTC
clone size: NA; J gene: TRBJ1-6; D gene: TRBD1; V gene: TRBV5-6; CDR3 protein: CASSWDRMNSPLHF; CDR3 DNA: TGTGCCAGCAGCTGGGACAGAATGAATTCACCCCTCCACTTT
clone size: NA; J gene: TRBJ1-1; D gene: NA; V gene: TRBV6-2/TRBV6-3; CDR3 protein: CASSYNLRKGTEAFF; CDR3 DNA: TGTGCCAGCAGTTACAACCTCCGAAAGGGGACTGAAGCTTTCTTT
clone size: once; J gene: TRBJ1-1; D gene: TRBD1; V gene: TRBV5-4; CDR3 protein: CASSSVTGDGAFF; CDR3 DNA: TGTGCCAGCAGCTCCGTTACAGGGGATGGAGCTTTCTTT
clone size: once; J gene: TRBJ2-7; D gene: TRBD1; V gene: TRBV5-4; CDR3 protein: CASSSRRGLQEQYF; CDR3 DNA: TGTGCCAGCAGCTCACGCAGGGGGCTACAGGAGCAGTACTTC
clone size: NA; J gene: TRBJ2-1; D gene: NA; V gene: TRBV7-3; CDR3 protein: CASSKGRENEQFF; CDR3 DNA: TGTGCCAGCAGCAAAGGTAGGGAGAATGAGCAGTTCTTC